The 27 T cell receptor beta chains reported below all come from one sample, sequenced in a study of blood T cell repertoires in COVID-19. Some clones are missing from TCRdb's copy, which holds only in-frame ones; the method was immunoSEQ multiplex PCR. The sample lists approximately 200,000 clones; about nine tenths were seen once. The sample was peripheral blood. The receptors stem from a woman in her forties or fifties with acute or convalescent COVID-19.

The chain employs TRBV19 and TRBJ1-2, with 7 bases aligning to TRBD1. Germline CDR1 LNHDA, CDR2 SQIVND (reference sequence). V trimming: 5 bases; J trimming: 8 bases; junction bases outside the gene matches: 11. This CDR3 spans 14 amino acids. CDR3 sequence: CASSLGTATPGYTF. The CDR3 DNA reads TGTGCCAGTAGTCTGGGGACAGCCACTCCGGGCTACACCTTC.

The chain employs TRBV5-1 and TRBJ2-7; the match to TRBD1 covers 8 bases. Per the germline V gene, CDR1 is SGHRS and CDR2 is YFSETQ. The V segment lost 3 bases and the J segment 6 bases; nucleotides outside the gene matches: 8. The CDR3 spans 14 residues. The CDR3 loop is CASSSGGGVSEQYF. In DNA, the CDR3 is TGCGCCAGCAGCTCAGGGGGCGGGGTGAGCGAGCAGTACTTC.

This chain connects TRBV4-1 to TRBJ1-2, with 7 bases matching TRBD1. CDR1 and CDR2 from the germline V gene are MGHRA and YSYEKL. The CDR3 runs 15 residues. V was clipped by 2 bases and J by 4 bases; unmatched bases: 7. The CDR3: CASSQTGDRFYGYTF. The DNA for the CDR3 is TGCGCCAGCAGCCAAACGGGGGACAGATTCTATGGCTACACCTTC.

The rearrangement uses TRBV6-2 or TRBV6-3 and TRBJ1-2, with D perhaps matching TRBD1 (5 bases). Trimming took 5 bases from V and 5 from J, leaving 21 bases between them. The CDR3 is made up of 16 amino acids. The germline V gene encodes CDR1 MNHEY and CDR2 SVGEGT. CDR3 in amino acids: CASSTPLGSRGYGYTF. For the CDR3, the DNA is TGTGCCAGCAGTACCCCGTTGGGCAGCCGGGGGTATGGCTACACCTTC.

This clone was observed once. The chain couples TRBV9 to TRBJ2-6; TRBD1 agrees at 7 bases. The germline CDR1 and CDR2 sequences are SGDLS and YYNGEE. The V segment lost 4 bases and the J segment 0 bases; nucleotides outside the gene matches: 19. The length of the CDR3 is 21 residues. Written as DNA, the CDR3 is TGTGCCAGCAGCTATGGGGCCACCCTGGGACAGAAAAGCTCTGGGGCCAACGTCCTGACTTTC. Translation: CASSYGATLGQKSSGANVLTF.

V usage is TRBV19 and J usage is TRBJ1-2; D unclear. Germline lookup yields CDR1 LNHDA and CDR2 SQIVND (reference sequence). The CDR3 consists of 12 residues. The V end lost 5 bases, the J end lost 5 bases, and 9 bases lay between the germline ends. In nucleotides, the CDR3 is TGTGCCAGTAGTCCCCCGGGATATGGCTACACCTTC. It translates to CASSPPGYGYTF. Supplemented by reference TRBV19 and TRBJ1-2, the full variable domain reads DGGITQSPKYLFRKEGQNVTLSCEQNLNHDAMYWYRQDPGQGLRLIYYSQIVNDFQKGDIAEGYSVSREKKESFPLTVTSAQKNPTAFYLCASSPPGYGYTFGSGTRLTVV.

The chain recombines TRBV12-3 or TRBV12-4 with TRBJ1-2, with D unresolved. Trimming removed 10 bases from V and 4 bases from J, with 16 bases in between. The CDR3 consists of 13 residues. The CDR3 here is CAIETEDGYGYTF. Written as DNA, the CDR3 is TGTGCCATCGAAACGGAGGACGGCTATGGCTACACCTTC.

The rearrangement joins TRBV3-1 (or the pseudogene TRBV3-2) to TRBJ2-7; 11 positions match TRBD2. Germline V gene data show CDR1 as LGHDT and CDR2 as YNNKEL (reference sequence). The V segment lost 2 bases and the J segment 2 bases; nucleotides outside the gene matches: 5. CDR3 length equals 16 residues. The CDR3 bases are TGTGCCAGCAGCCAATACCTTAGCGGGGGGGCCTACGAGCAGTACTTC. Its translation is CASSQYLSGGAYEQYF.

This clone showed up just once. V gene TRBV7-9 combines with J gene TRBJ2-5, with D perhaps TRBD2 (7 bases). The CDR3 is made up of 13 amino acids. Germline CDR1 SEHNR, CDR2 FQNEAQ (reference sequence). The V gene lost 11 bases and the J gene lost 4 bases, with 17 bases spanning the gap. The CDR3 DNA sequence: TGTGCCGCACTGGGGGGGGGCGGAGAGACCCAGTACTTC. Protein sequence: CAALGGGGETQYF.

V gene TRBV3-1 (or the pseudogene TRBV3-2) combines with J gene TRBJ1-2; the match to TRBD1 covers 11 bases. The CDR3 totals 16 residues. Germline CDR1 reads LGHDT; CDR2 reads YNNKEL (reference sequence). V lost 4 bases to trimming and J lost 4 bases; unmatched junction nucleotides: 8. The CDR3 here is CASSRGQGAALYGYTF. CDR3 nucleotide sequence: TGTGCCAGCAGCCGAGGACAGGGGGCGGCCCTCTATGGCTACACCTTC.

The chain employs TRBV6-5 and TRBJ2-6; D is unclear. CDR1 is MNHEY and CDR2 is SVGAGI in the germline V gene. CDR3 length equals 16 residues. V gave up 4 bases and J gave up 0 bases, with 10 bases separating them. CDR3 DNA: TGTGCCAGCAGTTCCCTAGAGTCCTCTGGGGCCAACGTCCTGACTTTC. Protein product: CASSSLESSGANVLTF.

CDR3 coding DNA: TGCAGCGCCCTCAGAGAGACCCAGTACTTC. It translates to CSALRETQYF. This sequence joins TRBV29-1 and TRBJ2-5; D is unresolved. The CDR3 has 10 amino acids. CDR1 SQVTM and CDR2 ANQGSEA come from the germline V gene. Trimming left V 7 bases short and J 4 bases short, with 7 bases between.

The V call is TRBV7-2, the J call TRBJ2-7; 7 bases fit TRBD2. Trimming removed 5 bases from V and 8 bases from J; junction bases left unmatched: 12. The germline gives CDR1 SGHTA, CDR2 FQGNSA. This CDR3 region has 14 residues. The CDR3 nucleotides read TGTGCCAGCAGCCCCCCCGGGGGGAATTTTAAGCAGTACTTC. Protein product: CASSPPGGNFKQYF.

The CDR3 spells CASSQDGGGYTF. In DNA form, the CDR3 reads TGCGCCAGCAGCCAAGATGGCGGCGGCTACACCTTC. The chain carries TRBV4-3 and TRBJ1-2; no firm D call. This CDR3 comprises 12 residues. Germline V gene sequence: CDR1 LGHNA, CDR2 YSLEER. V was pared by 0 bases and J by 8 bases, with 7 bases between.

The chain has TRBV5-6 and TRBJ1-4; weak D call: TRBD1 (6 bases). The CDR3 length is 14 residues. V shed 4 bases and J shed 6 bases, with 13 bases lying between them. Germline lookup yields CDR1 SGHDT and CDR2 YYEEEE. Written as DNA, the CDR3 is TGTGCCAGCAGCCGGCGGCAGGGGTATGAAAAACTGTTTTTT. The encoded protein is CASSRRQGYEKLFF.

The chain links TRBV5-1 to TRBJ2-3, with D unclear. Germline V gene sequence: CDR1 SGHRS, CDR2 YFSETQ. There are 13 residues in the CDR3. Trimming removed 5 bases at V and 2 bases at J, with 9 bases between. DNA of the CDR3: TGCGCCAGCAGACTCCTCTTCACAGATACGCAGTATTTT. It specifies CASRLLFTDTQYF.

J is TRBJ2-6 and V is TRBV7-2; no firm D call. The CDR3 totals 19 residues. Germline CDR1 reads SGHTA; CDR2 reads FQGNSA. Trimming took off 5 bases at V and 0 bases at J, with 20 bases between the two ends. The CDR3 is CASSPRGVVISSGANVLTF. Here the CDR3 DNA reads TGTGCCAGCAGCCCCCGAGGAGTTGTGATTTCCTCTGGGGCCAACGTCCTGACTTTC.

The chain joins TRBV11-3 to TRBJ1-1; tentative D call: TRBD1 (6 bases). The CDR3 has 16 residues. Between the trimmed V and J ends, which lost 7 bases and 8 bases, there was a span of 26 bases. CDR1 is SGHNT, CDR2 YENEEA, per germline. The DNA of the CDR3 is TGTGCCAGCACCTCGGTCCCCCAGACAGGCCCTGGAGAAGCTTTCTTT. It specifies CASTSVPQTGPGEAFF.

This chain joins TRBV15 and TRBJ2-1, with TRBD2 matching 7 bases. The length of the CDR3 is 15 residues. Trimming at V came to 4 bases and at J to 2 bases, leaving 5 bases not matched to a gene. The germline V gene encodes CDR1 LNHNV and CDR2 YYDKDF (reference sequence). The CDR3 is CATSIKRGPYNEQFF. CDR3 in DNA: TGTGCCACCAGCATAAAGCGGGGTCCCTACAATGAGCAGTTCTTC.

The CDR3 is CASSLSGSYEQYF. The CDR3, as DNA: TGCGCCAGCAGCCTCTCAGGGTCCTACGAGCAGTACTTC. This chain joins TRBV4-1 and TRBJ2-7, with a tentative D call TRBD1 (5 bases). Germline V CDR1 and CDR2: MGHRA, YSYEKL. The CDR3 consists of 13 residues. The V gene lost 4 bases and the J gene lost 1 base, with 8 bases spanning the gap.

This clone was seen a few times. The chain recombines TRBV30 with TRBJ1-1; 9 bases align to TRBD1. The length of the CDR3 is 15 residues. V dropped 2 bases and J dropped 2; count of bases not matched to a gene: 6. CDR1 is GTSNPN, CDR2 SVGIG, per germline (reference sequence). The CDR3 DNA follows: TGTGCCTGGAGTTCCCGAACAGGGGGCAACACTGAAGCTTTCTTT. Residues: CAWSSRTGGNTEAFF. Variable domain in full (rest from reference TRBV30 and TRBJ1-1): SQTIHQWPATLVQPVGSPLSLECTVEGTSNPNLYWYRQAAGRGLQLLFYSVGIGQISSEVPQNLSASRPQDRQFILSSKKLLLSDSGFYLCAWSSRTGGNTEAFFGQGTRLTVV.

The chain carries TRBV6-2 or TRBV6-3 and TRBJ2-7; no reliable D call. CDR3 size: 12 residues. CDR1 is MNHEY and CDR2 is SVGEGT in the germline V gene. V shed 1 base and J shed 4 bases, with 5 bases lying between them. CDR3 loop: CASSYYEYEQYF. For the CDR3, the DNA is TGTGCCAGCAGTTACTATGAGTACGAGCAGTACTTC.

The chain joins TRBV27 to TRBJ2-7; 8 bases agree with TRBD1. V was pared by 8 bases and J by 4 bases, with 10 bases of the junction left unmatched. Germline V lookup: CDR1 MNHEY, CDR2 SMNVEV (reference sequence). The CDR3 totals 14 residues. In nucleotides, the CDR3 is TGTGCCAGCCGTCCCGGGGACAGGTCATACGAGCAGTACTTC. Translating it yields CASRPGDRSYEQYF.

Regarding this clone: Other DNA variants within this sample encode the same CDR3. The chain links TRBV11-2 to TRBJ2-7; 13 bases line up with TRBD2. Losses at the gene ends were 5 bases for V and 7 bases for J; bases not matched to a gene: 8. This CDR3 region has 15 residues. From germline, CDR1 is SGHAT and CDR2 FQNNGV. The CDR3 DNA reads as TGTGCCAGCAGCGACCGGACTAGCGGGAGTTATGAGCAGTACTTC. Protein sequence: CASSDRTSGSYEQYF.

The V gene is TRBV12-3 or TRBV12-4, the J gene TRBJ2-1; no firm D call. The CDR3 loop spans 11 amino acids. V dropped 3 bases and J dropped 9 bases, with 6 bases sitting between them. The DNA for the CDR3 is TGTGCCAGCAGTTTGTATAGTGAGCAGTTCTTC. The encoded protein is CASSLYSEQFF.

The rearrangement joins TRBV5-1 to TRBJ1-1; 9 nucleotides agree with TRBD1. Germline trimming cut 3 bases from V and 3 bases from J; bases unmatched to any gene: 9. Germline V gene lookup returns CDR1 SGHRS and CDR2 YFSETQ. The CDR3 runs to 16 residues. CDR3 DNA sequence: TGCGCCAGCAGCTCGCAAGCCGGGACAGGGTACACTGAAGCTTTCTTT. Translation gives CASSSQAGTGYTEAFF. Filled out from reference TRBV5-1 and TRBJ1-1, the complete variable domain reads KAGVTQTPRYLIKTRGQQVTLSCSPISGHRSVSWYQQTPGQGLQFLFEYFSETQRNKGNFPGRFSGRQFSNSRSEMNVSTLELGDSALYLCASSSQAGTGYTEAFFGQGTRLTVV.

DNA of the CDR3: TGCGCCAGCAGCTTGCGGGCTAGCGGGGGGGAGACCCAGTACTTC. Translation gives CASSLRASGGETQYF. The chain links TRBV5-1 to TRBJ2-5; 11 nucleotides match TRBD2. The CDR3 totals 15 residues. The junction had 4 bases not matched to a gene; V was cut back by 1 base and J by 5 bases. Germline V gene data show CDR1 as SGHRS and CDR2 as YFSETQ.